This T cell receptor beta chain was captured in a study of beta chain features in type 1 diabetes. Study-wide results and caveats: Type 1 diabetes patients had VDJ junctions that carried fewer insertions and more deletions.

CDR1 and CDR2 from the germline V gene are SGHTA and FQGNSA. The germline V and J ends were trimmed by 3 bases and 4 bases, with 27 bases remaining between them. This CDR3 has 19 amino acids. Worth noting for this clone: What it binds is not known.

Expressed TCRB transcripts were sequenced after all isolated RNA was converted to cDNA. TCRdb's copy holds only in-frame clones and misses some; the assay was immunoSEQ multiplex PCR. This table holds around 160,000 clones, approximately 52% found once. This TCR came from a man younger than 35 in good health. The sequenced sample consisted of Tregs from blood. The genes are TRBV7-2 and TRBJ1-2; D is undetermined. The CDR3 DNA sequence: TGTGCCAGCAGCTTTCGGAATTCTGAATTAACATGGCGCGGCTATGGCTACACCTTC. Translation: CASSFRNSELTWRGYGYTF. Full variable domain (remainder filled in from reference TRBV7-2 and TRBJ1-2): GAGVSQSPSNKVTEKGKDVELRCDPISGHTALYWYRQSLGQGLEFLIYFQGNSAPDKSGLPSDRFSAERTGGSVSTLTIQRTQQEDSAVYLCASSFRNSELTWRGYGYTFGSGTRLTVV.